These T cell receptor beta chains were read from a single sample in a study of cytomegalovirus exposure and HLA in healthy donors. Profiled with immunoSEQ multiplex PCR; TCRdb holds only in-frame clones, not every one. The sample gives around 130,000 clones, about two thirds of which show up once; approximately 2.6% is in the top ten. Sequencing was done on a sample of PBMCs. All receptors derive from a woman aged 60-75 years in good health and CMV-seropositive. The CDR3 runs from the conserved cysteine through the conserved F or W. D genes are given only for firm matches. Only part of the rows carry a size: once, few, many, or a class if the clone is expanded.

clone_size: .
d_call: TRBD2
v_call: TRBV6-5
j_call: TRBJ2-7
cdr3_aa: CASSYHGTSGGEQYF
cdr3_nt: TGTGCCAGCAGTTACCACGGGACTAGCGGTGGGGAGCAGTACTTC

clone_size: .
d_call: TRBD1
v_call: TRBV9
j_call: TRBJ2-7
cdr3_aa: CASGDSGQVGVQYF
cdr3_nt: TGTGCCAGCGGGGACAGCGGCCAAGTTGGGGTGCAGTACTTC

clone_size: .
d_call: TRBD1
v_call: TRBV5-1
j_call: TRBJ2-2
cdr3_aa: CASSLAGQGGTGELFF
cdr3_nt: TGCGCCAGCAGCTTGGCGGGACAGGGCGGCACCGGGGAGCTGTTTTTT

clone_size: .
d_call: .
v_call: TRBV4-1
j_call: TRBJ1-1
cdr3_aa: CASSIQRARGTEAFF
cdr3_nt: TGCGCCAGCAGCATCCAAAGGGCCAGGGGCACTGAAGCTTTCTTT

clone_size: .
d_call: .
v_call: TRBV10-2
j_call: TRBJ2-2
cdr3_aa: CASSDGKNTGELFF
cdr3_nt: TGCGCCAGCAGTGACGGGAAGAACACCGGGGAGCTGTTTTTT

clone_size: few
d_call: .
v_call: TRBV7-9
j_call: TRBJ2-5
cdr3_aa: CASSSPGNPGRILETQYF
cdr3_nt: TGTGCCAGCAGCTCACCAGGCAATCCAGGGCGGATTCTTGAGACCCAGTACTTC

clone_size: .
d_call: TRBD2
v_call: TRBV2
j_call: TRBJ2-7
cdr3_aa: CASTVGGGTYEQYF
cdr3_nt: TGTGCCAGCACCGTCGGGGGGGGAACCTACGAGCAGTACTTC

clone_size: .
d_call: TRBD1
v_call: TRBV4-1
j_call: TRBJ1-3
cdr3_aa: CASSLGQGSRVRNTIYF
cdr3_nt: TGCGCCAGCAGCCTGGGACAGGGAAGTAGGGTTCGAAACACCATATATTTT

clone_size: .
d_call: TRBD1
v_call: TRBV10-2
j_call: TRBJ1-2
cdr3_aa: CASSGTGNYGYTF
cdr3_nt: TGCGCCAGCAGCGGGACAGGGAACTATGGCTACACCTTC

clone_size: .
d_call: .
v_call: TRBV2
j_call: TRBJ2-5
cdr3_aa: CASSFTSREGRETQYF
cdr3_nt: TGTGCCAGCAGTTTCACCTCGAGGGAAGGAAGGGAGACCCAGTACTTC

clone_size: .
d_call: TRBD1
v_call: TRBV6-5
j_call: TRBJ2-1
cdr3_aa: CASSFLGTGSNEQFF
cdr3_nt: TGTGCCAGCAGTTTCCTCGGGACAGGGAGCAATGAGCAGTTCTTC

clone_size: once
d_call: .
v_call: TRBV11-2
j_call: TRBJ1-2
cdr3_aa: CASSLVAANYGYTF
cdr3_nt: TGTGCCAGCAGCTTAGTTGCAGCTAACTATGGCTACACCTTC

clone_size: .
d_call: TRBD2
v_call: TRBV19
j_call: TRBJ2-4
cdr3_aa: CASRQRGAGIQYF
cdr3_nt: TGTGCCAGTAGACAGCGGGGGGCCGGGATTCAGTACTTC

clone_size: .
d_call: .
v_call: TRBV5-6
j_call: TRBJ1-3
cdr3_aa: CAGSLVGVGNTIYF
cdr3_nt: TGTGCCGGCAGCTTGGTGGGAGTTGGGAACACCATATATTTT

clone_size: .
d_call: TRBD1
v_call: TRBV2
j_call: TRBJ1-6
cdr3_aa: CASSRDRGEGSPLHF
cdr3_nt: TGTGCCAGCAGTCGAGACAGGGGAGAGGGTTCACCCCTCCACTTT

clone_size: .
d_call: .
v_call: TRBV18
j_call: TRBJ1-3
cdr3_aa: CASSPLRDLSSGNTIYF
cdr3_nt: TGTGCCAGCTCACCTCTCCGGGACTTGAGCTCTGGAAACACCATATATTTT

clone_size: .
d_call: .
v_call: TRBV6-6
j_call: TRBJ1-3
cdr3_aa: CASSYLRAGSGNTIYF
cdr3_nt: TGTGCCAGCAGTTACCTCAGGGCCGGCTCTGGAAACACCATATATTTT

clone_size: .
d_call: TRBD1
v_call: TRBV5-1
j_call: TRBJ2-2
cdr3_aa: CASSPGTGTVSTGELFF
cdr3_nt: TGCGCCAGCAGTCCCGGGACAGGGACAGTGAGCACCGGGGAGCTGTTTTTT

clone_size: .
d_call: TRBD1
v_call: TRBV11-1
j_call: TRBJ1-1
cdr3_aa: CASSLRTGLTEAFF
cdr3_nt: TGTGCCAGCAGCTTAAGGACAGGCCTCACTGAAGCTTTCTTT

clone_size: .
d_call: TRBD2
v_call: TRBV7-2
j_call: TRBJ2-3
cdr3_aa: CASRSGGGDTQYF
cdr3_nt: TGTGCCAGCAGATCTGGGGGGGGAGATACGCAGTATTTT

clone_size: .
d_call: TRBD1
v_call: TRBV5-1
j_call: TRBJ1-6
cdr3_aa: CASSLGGTGASYNSPLHF
cdr3_nt: TGCGCCAGCAGCTTGGGGGGAACAGGGGCCAGCTATAATTCACCCCTCCACTTT

clone_size: few
d_call: .
v_call: TRBV27
j_call: TRBJ2-3
cdr3_aa: CASSPAVSTDTQYF
cdr3_nt: TGTGCCAGCAGCCCCGCGGTCAGCACAGATACGCAGTATTTT